This T cell receptor (beta chain) is drawn from a study of patients and donors after allogeneic stem cell transplantation. TCRdb reanalysed the RT-PCR reads using MiXCR and keeps one entry per CDR3 protein. Found here are 900,000 to 1,000,000 distinct CDR3 sequences, approximately 19% of them singletons; the top ten hold around 6%. V was clipped by 6 bases and J by 10 bases, with 18 bases between them. The CDR3 is 13 residues long. Germline CDR1 MGHDK, CDR2 SYGVNS. This sequence joins TRBV25-1 and TRBJ1-2; no reliable D call. The clonotype comes from a human donor who was either an allogeneic HSCT recipient or a stem cell or donor lymphocyte infusion donor (not recorded which). It is not recorded whose cells these are; they may come from a transplant donor. Sequenced input: blood, either unsorted or a sorted T cell fraction (not recorded which). CDR3 in amino acids: CASRLRPPWAYTF. The CDR3 nucleotides read TGTGCCAGCAGACTCCGGCCCCCCTGGGCCTACACCTTC.